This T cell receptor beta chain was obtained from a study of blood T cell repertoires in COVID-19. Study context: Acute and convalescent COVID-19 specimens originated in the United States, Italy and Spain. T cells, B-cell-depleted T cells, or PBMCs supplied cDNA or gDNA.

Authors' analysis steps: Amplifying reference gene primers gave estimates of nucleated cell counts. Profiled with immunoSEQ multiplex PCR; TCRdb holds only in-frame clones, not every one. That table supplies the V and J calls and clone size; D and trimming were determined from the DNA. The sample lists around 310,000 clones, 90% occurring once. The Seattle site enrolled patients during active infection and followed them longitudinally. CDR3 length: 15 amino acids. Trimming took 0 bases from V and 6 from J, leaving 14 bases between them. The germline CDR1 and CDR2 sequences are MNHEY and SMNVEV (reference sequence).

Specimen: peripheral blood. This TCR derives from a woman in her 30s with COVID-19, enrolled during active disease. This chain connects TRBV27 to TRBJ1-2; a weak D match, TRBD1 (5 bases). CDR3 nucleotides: TGTGCCAGCAGTTTATCGTGGCAGGGTCTTGATGGCTACACCTTC. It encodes CASSLSWQGLDGYTF.